Below are 8 T cell receptor beta chains sequenced from a single sample in a study of cytotoxic CD8 clonotypes in ibrutinib-treated CLL (dated by TCRdb to 2020 to 2023). The meaning of the sample's time point label: approximately eleven months on ibrutinib. Library preparation used the immunoSEQ multiplex PCR assay. TCRdb holds this immuneACCESS table with in-frame rearrangements only. Some clones are missing; in checked studies, unresolved V genes explain under half, and the rest has no known cause. The sample has approximately 150,000 clones on record, roughly 77% of them singletons. 25% to 35% of the sample lies in the top ten. The sample here was PBMCs, taken after 12 months of ibrutinib treatment. All receptors come from a human donor with chronic lymphocytic leukemia.

The V call is TRBV7-6, the J call TRBJ1-1; D remains ambiguous. Trimming took off 5 bases at V and 0 bases at J, with 7 bases between the two ends. Germline lookup yields CDR1 SGHVS and CDR2 FNYEAQ. The CDR3 consists of 13 residues. CDR3 amino acids: CASSAALNTEAFF. In DNA form, the CDR3 reads TGTGCCAGCAGCGCGGCCCTGAACACTGAAGCTTTCTTT. Drawing the rest from reference TRBV7-6 and TRBJ1-1, the complete variable domain is GAGVSQSPRYKVTKRGQDVALRCDPISGHVSLYWYRQALGQGPEFLTYFNYEAQQDKSGLPNDRFSAERPEGSISTLTIQRTEQRDSAMYRCASSAALNTEAFFGQGTRLTVV.

This clone occurred a few times. The J gene is TRBJ2-7, the V gene TRBV6-5; D gene uncertain. Germline V lookup: CDR1 MNHEY, CDR2 SVGAGI. CDR3 size: 11 residues. V lost 8 bases, J lost 4 bases, and 9 bases lay in between. Written as DNA, the CDR3 is TGTGCCAGCGCAGCCGGTTACGAGCAGTACTTC. It encodes CASAAGYEQYF.

The V gene is TRBV4-2, the J gene TRBJ1-2; maybe TRBD1 (6 bases). Trimming took off 7 bases at V and 3 bases at J, with 15 bases between the two ends. Per germline, CDR1 LGHNA and CDR2 YNFKEQ. The CDR3 totals 14 residues. CDR3 nucleotide sequence: TGTGCCAGCACCAACAGGGATTCGGACTATGGCTACACCTTC. This sequence encodes CASTNRDSDYGYTF.

The chain recombines TRBV29-1 with TRBJ2-1; a possible D gene is TRBD2 (7 bases). The CDR3 has 13 amino acids. The germline CDR1 and CDR2 sequences are SQVTM and ANQGSEA. The V gene lost 6 bases and the J gene lost 7 bases, with 16 bases spanning the gap. Written as DNA, the CDR3 is TGCAGCGTAGGTATGGGGGGGCTTAATGAGCAGTTCTTC. Protein product: CSVGMGGLNEQFF.

This clone appeared a single time. The chain recombines TRBV11-2 with TRBJ2-3; D is ambiguous. Trimming stripped 8 bases from V and 3 bases from J, with 12 bases between. This CDR3 is 13 amino acids long. Germline V gene sequence: CDR1 SGHAT, CDR2 FQNNGV. For the CDR3, the DNA is TGTGCCAGCCACCCAGATGCTACAGATACGCAGTATTTT. It translates to CASHPDATDTQYF.

V gene TRBV19 combines with J gene TRBJ2-7, with D possibly being TRBD2 (5 bases). CDR1 and CDR2 (germline): LNHDA, SQIVND (reference sequence). With 1 base removed from V and 4 bases from J, the gap between germline ends came to 11 bases. The CDR3 is made up of 14 amino acids. CDR3 nucleotides: TGTGCCAGTAGTATAGGAGGGAGCATTTACGAGCAGTACTTC. Its translation: CASSIGGSIYEQYF.

DNA for the CDR3: TGTGCCACCAGGGGTACAACCTACGAGCAGTACTTC. This gives the protein CATRGTTYEQYF. The chain has TRBV6-5 and TRBJ2-7; maybe TRBD1 (6 bases). The V gene lost 10 bases and the J gene lost 2 bases, with 12 bases spanning the gap. The CDR3 covers 12 residues. Per the germline V gene, CDR1 is MNHEY and CDR2 is SVGAGI.

The chain combines TRBV7-6 with TRBJ1-2; 12 bases agree with TRBD1. From germline, CDR1 is SGHVS and CDR2 FNYEAQ. V was pared by 0 bases and J by 4 bases, with 6 bases of the junction left unmatched. This CDR3 region has 17 residues. CDR3 protein: CASSLATPGQGAYGYTF. CDR3 coding DNA: TGTGCCAGCAGCTTAGCGACCCCGGGACAGGGGGCCTATGGCTACACCTTC.